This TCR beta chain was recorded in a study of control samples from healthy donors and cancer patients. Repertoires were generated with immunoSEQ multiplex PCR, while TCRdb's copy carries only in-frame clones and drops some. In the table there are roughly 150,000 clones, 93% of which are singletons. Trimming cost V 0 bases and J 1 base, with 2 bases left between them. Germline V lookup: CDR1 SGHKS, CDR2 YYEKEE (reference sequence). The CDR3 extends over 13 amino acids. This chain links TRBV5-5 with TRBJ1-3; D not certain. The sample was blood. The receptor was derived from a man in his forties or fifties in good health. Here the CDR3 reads CASSLVSGNTIYF. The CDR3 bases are TGTGCCAGCAGCTTGGTATCTGGAAACACCATATATTTT.